These T cell receptor beta chains were read from a single sample in a study of T cell responses to AZD1222 COVID-19 vaccine. Profiled with immunoSEQ multiplex PCR; TCRdb holds only in-frame clones, not every one. The data show more than 85,000 clones, around 80% seen once. The sequencing used peripheral blood, collected on day 0 of AZD1222 vaccination. Receptors were obtained from an adult in good health. Both conserved end residues are part of each CDR3. A D gene is named only where the DNA matches it firmly. Only some rows state a clone size, as once, few, many or a class for expanded clones.

clone size	J gene	D gene	V gene	CDR3 protein	CDR3 DNA
.	TRBJ2-5	.	TRBV2	CASRIRGVQETQYF	TGTGCCAGCAGGATCCGCGGCGTCCAAGAGACCCAGTACTTC
.	TRBJ2-3	TRBD2	TRBV7-2	CASSLTASGGGSTDTQYF	TGTGCCAGCAGCTTAACGGCGAGCGGGGGGGGTAGCACAGATACGCAGTATTTT
.	TRBJ1-2	TRBD1	TRBV4-3	CASSPWTGLINYGYTF	TGCGCCAGCAGCCCCTGGACAGGCCTGATTAACTATGGCTACACCTTC
.	TRBJ2-7	.	TRBV19	CASSIIPAGEQYF	TGTGCCAGTAGTATTATCCCGGCCGGCGAGCAGTACTTC
.	TRBJ2-7	.	TRBV4-3	CASSQAGQSYEQYF	TGCGCCAGCAGCCAGGCCGGACAGTCCTACGAGCAGTACTTC
few	TRBJ1-3	.	TRBV9	CASSSVPGTSGNTIYF	TGTGCCAGCAGCAGCGTGCCAGGGACCTCTGGAAACACCATATATTTT
once	TRBJ1-1	.	TRBV19	CASSTTGRGANTEAFF	TGTGCCAGTAGTACCACTGGACGGGGAGCGAACACTGAAGCTTTCTTT
once	TRBJ1-1	.	TRBV6-5	CASSRTLNTEAFF	TGTGCCAGCAGCCGCACATTGAACACTGAAGCTTTCTTT
once	TRBJ2-2	.	TRBV7-3	CASSMDLSYTGELFF	TGTGCCAGCAGTATGGATCTTAGCTACACCGGGGAGCTGTTTTTT
.	TRBJ1-1	TRBD1	TRBV6-5	CASSGRTGLDTEAFF	TGTGCCAGCAGCGGAAGGACAGGGTTGGACACTGAAGCTTTCTTT
.	TRBJ2-3	TRBD2	TRBV7-2	CASSLQAGIDTQYF	TGTGCCAGCAGCCTTCAAGCGGGAATAGATACGCAGTATTTT
.	TRBJ1-1	.	TRBV11-2	CASSLGWGGVTEAFF	TGTGCCAGCAGCTTAGGGTGGGGGGGCGTCACTGAAGCTTTCTTT
once	TRBJ1-4	.	TRBV6-6	CASRAGPNEKLFF	TGTGCCAGCAGGGCCGGGCCTAATGAAAAACTGTTTTTT
.	TRBJ1-2	.	TRBV7-2	CASAPSDYGYTF	TGTGCATCAGCGCCCTCCGACTATGGCTACACCTTC
.	TRBJ1-4	.	TRBV6-5	CASSYAPGPPNEKLFF	TGTGCCAGCAGTTATGCCCCGGGACCTCCTAATGAAAAACTGTTTTTT
few	TRBJ1-1	TRBD1	TRBV6-1	CASSDRGKGTEAFF	TGTGCCAGCAGTGACAGGGGGAAGGGGACTGAAGCTTTCTTT
.	TRBJ1-2	.	TRBV18	CASSTGPGANYGYTF	TGTGCCAGCTCAACCGGGCCAGGGGCTAACTATGGCTACACCTTC
.	TRBJ1-6	.	TRBV27	CASSPSRGYNSPLHF	TGTGCCAGCAGTCCCAGCAGGGGATATAATTCACCCCTCCACTTT
.	TRBJ1-1	TRBD1	TRBV28	CASSQGTAMNTEAFF	TGTGCCAGCAGTCAAGGGACAGCAATGAACACTGAAGCTTTCTTT
.	TRBJ1-1	.	TRBV4-1	CASSQNRVNTEAFF	TGCGCCAGCAGCCAAAACAGGGTGAACACTGAAGCTTTCTTT
.	TRBJ2-7	TRBD2	TRBV6-5	CASKFSGRIAYEQYF	TGTGCCAGCAAGTTTAGCGGGAGGATCGCCTACGAGCAGTACTTC
.	TRBJ2-1	TRBD2	TRBV10-1	CASSEVAGGTNEQFF	TGCGCCAGCAGTGAAGTAGCGGGAGGGACAAATGAGCAGTTCTTC
few	TRBJ1-1	.	TRBV7-2	CASSLRQGNTEAFF	TGTGCCAGCAGCTTGAGGCAGGGGAACACTGAAGCTTTCTTT
.	TRBJ2-7	.	TRBV11-2	CASSLAGSLSYEQYF	TGTGCCAGCAGCTTAGCAGGCAGCCTCTCCTACGAGCAGTACTTC
.	TRBJ1-5	.	TRBV6-5	CASSYQKGALQPQHF	TGTGCCAGCAGTTACCAAAAGGGAGCCCTTCAGCCCCAGCATTTT
.	TRBJ1-4	.	TRBV27	CASRFPRRELFF	TGTGCCAGCAGATTCCCTCGGAGGGAACTGTTTTTT
.	TRBJ1-1	TRBD1	TRBV6-5	CASRGTANTEAFF	TGTGCCAGCAGGGGGACAGCAAACACTGAAGCTTTCTTT
few	TRBJ1-2	.	TRBV3-1/TRBV3-2	CASTLKGGYGYTF	TGTGCCAGCACCCTCAAGGGGGGGTATGGCTACACCTTC
.	TRBJ2-4	.	TRBV19	CASSISSAKNIQYF	TGTGCCAGTAGTATTTCTTCCGCCAAAAACATTCAGTACTTC
.	TRBJ2-7	.	TRBV7-8	CASSLNSYEQYF	TGTGCCAGCAGCCTAAACTCCTACGAGCAGTACTTC
.	TRBJ2-7	TRBD1	TRBV5-6	CASSLYWDRGSYEQYF	TGTGCCAGCAGCTTGTACTGGGACAGGGGCTCCTACGAGCAGTACTTC
.	TRBJ1-5	.	TRBV19	CASSTQPNSNQPQHF	TGTGCCAGTAGTACACAGCCGAATAGCAATCAGCCCCAGCATTTT
.	TRBJ1-1	.	TRBV5-4	CASSLGDLPRRNEAFF	TGTGCCAGCAGCTTGGGCGACCTACCAAGGAGAAATGAAGCTTTCTTT
.	TRBJ1-3	.	TRBV30	CAIQGQLFNPGNTIYF	TGTGCCATACAGGGTCAATTGTTCAATCCTGGAAACACCATATATTTT
few	TRBJ1-4	.	TRBV18	CASSPRGVEEKLFF	TGTGCCAGCTCTCCTCGGGGAGTAGAAGAAAAACTGTTTTTT
.	TRBJ2-1	TRBD1	TRBV24-1	CATSDPGTGTSYNEQFF	TGTGCCACCAGTGACCCCGGGACAGGGACCTCCTACAATGAGCAGTTCTTC
.	TRBJ1-5	TRBD1	TRBV28	CASIAGGSFHQPQHF	TGTGCCAGCATCGCAGGGGGCAGTTTCCATCAGCCCCAGCATTTT
.	TRBJ1-6	.	TRBV5-1	CASSLSGDNSPLHF	TGCGCCAGCAGCTTGTCCGGGGATAATTCACCCCTCCACTTT
.	TRBJ2-7	.	TRBV21-1	CATQGDRGAYEQYF	TGTGCCACACAGGGGGACAGGGGGGCCTACGAGCAGTACTTC
.	TRBJ2-2	TRBD1	TRBV13	CATQGAAGELFF	TGTGCAACACAGGGGGCTGCAGGGGAGCTGTTTTTT
medium-sized	TRBJ1-3	.	TRBV5-1	CASSLGAAGNTIYF	TGCGCCAGCAGCTTGGGTGCGGCTGGAAACACCATATATTTT
.	TRBJ2-5	TRBD2	TRBV2	CASSGTSWVETQYF	TGTGCCAGCAGTGGGACTAGCTGGGTAGAGACCCAGTACTTC
.	TRBJ1-2	TRBD1	TRBV11-1	CASSPDRDGYTF	TGTGCCAGCAGCCCGGACAGGGATGGCTACACCTTC
.	TRBJ1-1	.	TRBV27	CASTPHLRTTEAFF	TGTGCCAGCACCCCTCACCTGAGGACGACTGAAGCTTTCTTT
few	TRBJ2-1	.	TRBV28	CASSLSAGSSYNEQFF	TGTGCCAGCAGTTTAAGTGCGGGTAGCTCCTACAATGAGCAGTTCTTC
.	TRBJ2-5	.	TRBV5-6	CASSFRDPVETQYF	TGTGCCAGCAGCTTCCGCGACCCGGTAGAGACCCAGTACTTC
.	TRBJ2-7	TRBD1	TRBV18	CASSPALRQGRYEQYF	TGTGCCAGCTCACCAGCCCTCCGACAGGGGAGATACGAGCAGTACTTC
.	TRBJ1-1	TRBD1	TRBV7-9	CASSIRTGNTEAFF	TGTGCCAGCAGCATCAGGACAGGGAACACTGAAGCTTTCTTT
once	TRBJ1-2	.	TRBV12-3/TRBV12-4	CASSPTSTYGYTF	TGTGCCAGCAGCCCGACATCCACCTATGGCTACACCTTC
.	TRBJ1-4	.	TRBV27	CASSLKPTNEKLFF	TGTGCCAGCAGCCTAAAACCAACTAATGAAAAACTGTTTTTT
.	TRBJ2-1	TRBD1	TRBV5-4	CASSRQGALNEQFF	TGTGCCAGCAGCAGACAGGGGGCGCTGAATGAGCAGTTCTTC
.	TRBJ1-5	.	TRBV28	CASSSGQRYSNQPQHF	TGTGCCAGCAGTTCTGGACAGAGATATAGCAATCAGCCCCAGCATTTT
.	TRBJ1-1	TRBD1	TRBV11-2	CASSFTGGSSEAFF	TGTGCCAGCAGCTTTACAGGGGGCTCGAGTGAAGCTTTCTTT
few	TRBJ2-3	TRBD1	TRBV2	CASSEGQGKDTQYF	TGTGCCAGCAGTGAAGGACAGGGCAAGGATACGCAGTATTTT
.	TRBJ2-5	.	TRBV5-1	CASSPFGENQETQYF	TGCGCCAGCAGCCCCTTTGGTGAGAACCAAGAGACCCAGTACTTC
.	TRBJ1-1	.	TRBV29-1	CSVERNTEAFF	TGCAGCGTTGAACGGAACACTGAAGCTTTCTTT
.	TRBJ1-6	.	TRBV7-3	CASSLQGFRSPLHF	TGTGCCAGCAGCTTGCAGGGATTTAGGTCACCCCTCCACTTT
once	TRBJ2-2	.	TRBV7-2	CASTAARFAGELFF	TGTGCCAGTACAGCAGCTCGGTTTGCCGGGGAGCTGTTTTTT
few	TRBJ1-5	.	TRBV7-2	CASSLHSSNQPQHF	TGTGCCAGCAGCTTACACAGTAGCAATCAGCCCCAGCATTTT
.	TRBJ1-1	.	TRBV7-3	CASSLGFRGREGEAFF	TGTGCCAGCAGCTTAGGGTTTCGGGGAAGGGAGGGTGAAGCTTTCTTT